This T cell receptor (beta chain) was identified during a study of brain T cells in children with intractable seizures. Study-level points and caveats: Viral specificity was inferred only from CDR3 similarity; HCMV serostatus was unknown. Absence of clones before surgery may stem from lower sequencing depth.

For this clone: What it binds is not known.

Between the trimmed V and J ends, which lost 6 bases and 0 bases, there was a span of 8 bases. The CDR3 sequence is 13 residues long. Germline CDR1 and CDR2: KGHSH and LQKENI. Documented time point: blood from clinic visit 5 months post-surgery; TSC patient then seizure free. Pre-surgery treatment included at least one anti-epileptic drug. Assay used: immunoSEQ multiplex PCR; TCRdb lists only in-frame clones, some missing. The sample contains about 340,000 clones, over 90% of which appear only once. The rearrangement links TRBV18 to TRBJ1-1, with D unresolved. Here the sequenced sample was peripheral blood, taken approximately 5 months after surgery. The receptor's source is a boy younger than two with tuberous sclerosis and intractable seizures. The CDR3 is CASSQVMNTEAFF. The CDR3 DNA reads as TGTGCCAGCTCTCAGGTGATGAACACTGAAGCTTTCTTT.